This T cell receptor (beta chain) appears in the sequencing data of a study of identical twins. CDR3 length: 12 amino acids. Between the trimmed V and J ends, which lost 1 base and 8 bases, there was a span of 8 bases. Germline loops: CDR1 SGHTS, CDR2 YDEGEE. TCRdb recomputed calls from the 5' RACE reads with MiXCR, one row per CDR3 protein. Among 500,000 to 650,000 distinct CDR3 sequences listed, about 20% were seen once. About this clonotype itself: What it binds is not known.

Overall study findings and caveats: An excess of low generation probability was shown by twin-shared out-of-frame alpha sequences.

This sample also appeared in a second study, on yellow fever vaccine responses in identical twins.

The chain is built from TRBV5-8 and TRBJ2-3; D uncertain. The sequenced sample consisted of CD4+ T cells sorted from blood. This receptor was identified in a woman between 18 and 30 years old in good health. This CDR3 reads CASSLRPGTQYF. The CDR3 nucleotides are TGTGCCAGCAGCTTGCGTCCGGGTACGCAGTATTTT.